What follows are 21 T cell receptor beta chains derived from one specimen sequenced in a study of CD8 T cells in Susac syndrome (dated by TCRdb to about 2019). Library prep was done by the immunoSEQ multiplex PCR assay. RNA was extracted with the RNeasy kit and about 0.5 to 1 ug was reverse transcribed using random hexamers. TCRdb reanalyzed the raw reads on its own, using fastp at Q25 for trimming and MiXCR for clone calling, and kept in-frame beta chains. Rows are combined by CDR3 protein, so each entry shows the most common genes and DNA. Present in this sample are 120,000 to 150,000 distinct CDR3 sequences, around 94% of which were seen just once. Of the sample, 0.07% to 0.1% is held by the ten largest clones. The sample consisted of CD4+ T cells from PBMCs. The receptors come from a human donor in good health.

The chain couples TRBV3-1 to TRBJ2-7, with 10 bases that match TRBD2. The junction had 5 bases not matched to a gene; V was cut back by 4 bases and J by 5 bases. Per the germline V gene, CDR1 is LGHDT and CDR2 is YNNKEL (reference sequence). The CDR3 has 14 amino acids. CDR3 DNA sequence: TGTGCCAGCAGCCCTAGGCTAGCGGGAGACGAGCAGTACTTC. Translation: CASSPRLAGDEQYF.

The J gene is TRBJ1-4, the V gene TRBV6-5; no definite D call. Trimming removed 5 bases at V and 11 bases at J, with 15 bases between. The CDR3 runs to 13 residues. The germline gives CDR1 MNHEY, CDR2 SVGAGI. The CDR3 DNA reads as TGTGCCAGCAGTACCCCCGTAGACGGGAAACTGTTTTTT. This codes for CASSTPVDGKLFF.

This sequence joins TRBV20-1 and TRBJ2-6; the D is unclear. This CDR3 is built from 15 residues. Germline CDR1 is DFQATT and CDR2 is SNEGSKA (reference sequence). V lost 0 bases, J lost 0 bases, and 6 bases lay in between. CDR3 DNA sequence: TGCAGTGCTAGAGATCCTGACTCTGGGGCCAACGTCCTGACTTTC. The encoded protein is CSARDPDSGANVLTF.

The gene calls are TRBV6-5 and TRBJ1-5, with a tentative D call TRBD1 (6 bases). The CDR3 is 17 amino acids. Germline CDR1 is MNHEY and CDR2 is SVGAGI. The V and J ends lost 2 bases and 2 bases respectively, with 16 bases between them. CDR3 in amino acids: CASSYHPRTVGNQPQHF. CDR3 DNA: TGTGCCAGCAGTTACCATCCCCGGACAGTCGGCAATCAGCCCCAGCATTTT.

The chain carries TRBV4-1 and TRBJ2-3, with D hard to call. Trimming cost V 1 base and J 0 bases, with 5 bases left between them. Germline lookup yields CDR1 MGHRA and CDR2 YSYEKL. The CDR3 length is 14 residues. CDR3 region: CASSQVGSTDTQYF. CDR3 DNA sequence: TGCGCCAGCAGCCAAGTCGGTAGCACAGATACGCAGTATTTT.

The chain carries TRBV5-4 and TRBJ2-3; D call uncertain. Germline V gene data show CDR1 as SGHNT and CDR2 as YYREEE (reference sequence). This CDR3 comprises 15 residues. V was pared by 3 bases and J by 6 bases, with 17 bases between. CDR3 coding DNA: TGTGCCAGCAGCTCACGACGTGAGGCTCCCGATACGCAGTATTTT. Translating gives CASSSRREAPDTQYF. The complete variable domain, with remaining parts taken from reference TRBV5-4 and TRBJ2-3, reads ETGVTQSPTHLIKTRGQQVTLRCSSQSGHNTVSWYQQALGQGPQFIFQYYREEENGRGNFPPRFSGLQFPNYSSELNVNALELDDSALYLCASSSRREAPDTQYFGPGTRLTVL.

The rearrangement links TRBV11-2 to TRBJ1-5; 7 bases align to TRBD1. V was clipped by 5 bases and J by 1 base; unmatched bases: 8. This CDR3 region has 16 residues. CDR1 is SGHAT, CDR2 FQNNGV, per germline. The CDR3 protein is CASSPTTGISNQPQHF. CDR3 nucleotides: TGTGCCAGCAGCCCGACGACAGGGATAAGCAATCAGCCCCAGCATTTT. Drawing the rest from reference TRBV11-2 and TRBJ1-5, the complete variable domain is EAGVAQSPRYKIIEKRQSVAFWCNPISGHATLYWYQQILGQGPKLLIQFQNNGVVDDSQLPKDRFSAERLKGVDSTLKIQPAKLEDSAVYLCASSPTTGISNQPQHFGDGTRLSIL.

The V call is TRBV6-6, the J call TRBJ1-4; 9 positions agree with TRBD1. Germline V gene data show CDR1 as MNHNY and CDR2 as SVGAGI (reference sequence). With V trimmed by 6 bases and J by 1 base, 6 bases remained unmatched. The CDR3 is 16 amino acids. DNA of the CDR3: TGTGCCAGCAGCCACCGACAGGGGGAAACTAATGAAAAACTGTTTTTT. This translates into CASSHRQGETNEKLFF.

The V gene is TRBV18, the J gene TRBJ1-4; D is undetermined. Germline-derived CDR1 and CDR2 are KGHSH and LQKENI. V was clipped by 3 bases and J by 7 bases, with 15 bases between them. This CDR3 has 15 amino acids. The CDR3 DNA reads TGTGCCAGCTCACCGAGGGAGAGCAAGGGTGAAAAACTGTTTTTT. Encoded protein: CASSPRESKGEKLFF.

This clonotype was observed a handful of times. The chain uses TRBV30 and TRBJ2-7; 7 bases are a match to TRBD1. This CDR3 has 14 amino acids. The V and J ends lost 6 bases and 2 bases, in that order; junction bases with no gene match: 10. Germline V CDR1 and CDR2: GTSNPN, SVGIG (reference sequence). The CDR3 DNA reads as TGTGCCTGCCGCCGGGACAGCGGTACCTACGAGCAGTACTTC. Translated, it gives CACRRDSGTYEQYF.

This chain links TRBV10-3 with TRBJ1-2, with a tentative D call TRBD1 (5 bases). The germline V gene has CDR1 ENHRY and CDR2 SYGVKD. CDR3 size: 14 residues. V lost 6 bases and J 4 bases, leaving 15 bases between the germline ends. The CDR3 reads CAIRGQVVSYGYTF. The CDR3 nucleotides are TGTGCCATCAGGGGGCAGGTGGTCAGCTATGGCTACACCTTC.

This chain connects TRBV12-5 to TRBJ2-7; 9 nucleotides agree with TRBD1. The CDR3 length is 15 residues. From germline, CDR1 is LGHNT and CDR2 FRNRAP. J gave up 0 bases and V 6 bases, and 6 bases lay outside the gene matches. In DNA, the CDR3 is TGTGCTAGTGGATCGGGACAGGGAAGCTCCTACGAGCAGTACTTC. This sequence encodes CASGSGQGSSYEQYF.

The chain has TRBV3-1 and TRBJ2-3; no reliable D call. The CDR3 has 12 residues. The germline V gene encodes CDR1 LGHDT and CDR2 YNNKEL (reference sequence). The V end was cut by 1 base, the J end by 8 bases, with 7 bases between. The CDR3 DNA reads TGTGCCAGCAGCCAAGGGTCAGTTACGCAGTATTTT. Translation gives CASSQGSVTQYF.

The gene calls are TRBV10-3 and TRBJ2-5; 13 nucleotides agree with TRBD2. The CDR3 consists of 15 residues. V gave up 6 bases and J gave up 2 bases; unmatched junction bases: 3. Germline lookup yields CDR1 ENHRY and CDR2 SYGVKD. The CDR3 is CAIRRTSGRQETQYF. As DNA, the CDR3 is TGTGCCATCAGAAGGACTAGCGGGAGACAAGAGACCCAGTACTTC.

The genes are TRBV20-1 and TRBJ1-3; TRBD1 aligns across 7 bases. CDR1 is DFQATT and CDR2 is SNEGSKA in the germline V gene (reference sequence). V gave up 2 bases and J gave up 8 bases; unmatched junction bases: 6. The CDR3 covers 13 residues. The CDR3 reads CSARYTGADTIYF. DNA of the CDR3: TGCAGTGCTAGATACACAGGGGCGGACACCATATATTTT.

This sequence joins TRBV12-3 or TRBV12-4 and TRBJ2-4; D not resolved. The CDR3 has 15 amino acids. V lost 1 base and J lost 0, with 7 bases in between. The CDR3 region has the DNA TGTGCCAGCAGTTTAGGGCAGCTAGCCAAAAACATTCAGTACTTC. This encodes CASSLGQLAKNIQYF.

The V and J genes are TRBV5-1 and TRBJ2-7, with TRBD2 matching over 12 bases. CDR3 length: 16 amino acids. J gave up 2 bases and V 0 bases, and 3 bases lay outside the gene matches. Germline V gene sequence: CDR1 SGHRS, CDR2 YFSETQ. CDR3: CASSLDRLAGAYEQYF. The DNA for the CDR3 is TGCGCCAGCAGCTTGGACCGACTAGCGGGAGCCTACGAGCAGTACTTC.

The CDR3 spells CASSGMGPNTEAFF. As DNA, the CDR3 is TGTGCCAGCAGTGGAATGGGGCCGAACACTGAAGCTTTCTTT. V usage is TRBV2 and J usage is TRBJ1-1, with D possibly matching TRBD1 (5 bases). CDR3 length: 14 residues. The V and J ends lost 4 bases and 1 base respectively, with 10 bases between them. Germline V gene data show CDR1 as SNHLY and CDR2 as FYNNEI.

This clonotype was counted a single time. The chain is built from TRBV5-1 and TRBJ2-7, with unresolved D. The V end lost 0 bases, the J end lost 3 bases, and 7 bases lay between the germline ends. Germline assignment: CDR1 SGHRS and CDR2 YFSETQ. CDR3 length: 13 residues. The CDR3 sequence: CASSLEQIYEQYF. The CDR3 region has the DNA TGCGCCAGCAGCTTGGAACAGATCTACGAGCAGTACTTC. Drawing the rest from reference TRBV5-1 and TRBJ2-7, the complete variable domain is KAGVTQTPRYLIKTRGQQVTLSCSPISGHRSVSWYQQTPGQGLQFLFEYFSETQRNKGNFPGRFSGRQFSNSRSEMNVSTLELGDSALYLCASSLEQIYEQYFGPGTRLTVT.

This rearrangement joins TRBV5-1 to TRBJ1-1, with D unresolved. The V end was cut by 0 bases, the J end by 7 bases, with 13 bases between. CDR3 length equals 14 residues. CDR1 is SGHRS, CDR2 YFSETQ, per germline. CDR3 DNA sequence: TGCGCCAGCAGCTTGGCGATCGGTACCCTTGAAGCTTTCTTT. Translation: CASSLAIGTLEAFF.

Written as DNA, the CDR3 is TGTGCCTGGGGCTACGGACAGGCGGTGGGAGGCTACACCTTC. This encodes CAWGYGQAVGGYTF. The chain carries TRBV30 and TRBJ1-2, with 7 bases matching TRBD1. The junction had 14 bases not matched to a gene; V was cut back by 5 bases and J by 8 bases. The CDR3 sequence is 14 residues long. The germline gives CDR1 GTSNPN, CDR2 SVGIG (reference sequence).